This TCR beta chain was observed in a study of T cells in tuberculosis. Across the study: A South African cohort included IGRA-negative adolescents, latently infected IGRA-positive adolescents and adults with active tuberculosis. Points from the study as a whole: Shorter CDR3-alpha in active tuberculosis partly drove smaller distances. Active tuberculosis alpha repertoires lay closer to GMM-specific TCRs than controls'.

Unsorted cryopreserved PBMC were sequenced, averaging around 94,000 T cells per clinical donor. On this clone: Its target is not known.

Only in-frame clones appear in the TCRdb table, and some are missing; sequencing was by immunoSEQ multiplex PCR. The repertoire has fewer than 40,000 clones, 95% to 97% of them found once; the top ten carry around 6%. Germline lookup yields CDR1 ENHRY and CDR2 SYGVKD. This CDR3 comprises 12 residues. The V end lost 8 bases, the J end lost 5 bases, and 10 bases lay between the germline ends. The sample comprised PBMCs. This TCR was recovered from a donor aged 5-35 years with latent tuberculosis or without tuberculosis infection. V usage is TRBV10-3 and J usage is TRBJ2-1; the D is unclear. CDR3 residues: CAIATVNNEQFF. In nucleotides, the CDR3 is TGTGCCATCGCAACAGTGAACAATGAGCAGTTCTTC.